A single sample is the source of the 29 T cell receptor beta chains below, sequenced in a study of metastatic and nonmetastatic thyroid tumors. TCRdb ran MiXCR on the PCR reads. The sample includes 35,000 to 40,000 clones, roughly a quarter seen only once; the top ten take around 10%. Each patient went into thyroid surgery without having received any treatment. The specimen was blood. The receptors shown here come from a female donor with papillary thyroid cancer or a benign thyroid nodule (not recorded which). Some clones in this sample may be carry-over from other donors' samples.

This chain uses TRBV11-1 with TRBJ1-1, with 11 bases identical to TRBD1. Germline trimming cut 3 bases from V and 5 bases from J; bases unmatched to any gene: 2. This CDR3 comprises 14 residues. Germline lookup yields CDR1 SGHAT and CDR2 FQDESV (reference sequence). CDR3: CASSLGDRGTEAFF. The CDR3 DNA reads TGTGCCAGCAGCTTGGGGGACAGGGGGACTGAAGCTTTCTTT.

This clone was observed a handful of times. The chain recombines TRBV27 with TRBJ2-7; no clear D. CDR1 is MNHEY and CDR2 is SMNVEV in the germline V gene (reference sequence). The CDR3 length is 13 residues. Trimming cost V 4 bases and J 2 bases, with 9 bases left between them. The DNA for the CDR3 is TGTGCCAGCAGTTCTAGACTGGCCTACGAGCAGTACTTC. Translated, it gives CASSSRLAYEQYF.

This clone is a singleton in its sample. V gene TRBV11-2 combines with J gene TRBJ2-1, with 14 nucleotides matching TRBD2. The trim removed 4 bases at V and 5 bases at J, leaving 7 bases unmatched. Germline V gene sequence: CDR1 SGHAT, CDR2 FQNNGV. There are 17 residues in the CDR3. CDR3 amino acids: CASSWTSGGSLNNEQFF. CDR3 DNA: TGTGCCAGCAGCTGGACTAGCGGGGGGTCCTTAAACAATGAGCAGTTCTTC.

This clone has only a few counts. The chain employs TRBV28 and TRBJ2-1; 12 nucleotides align to TRBD2. The germline V gene has CDR1 MDHEN and CDR2 SYDVKM. With 6 bases clipped from V and 7 bases from J, the junction kept 7 bases outside the gene matches. The CDR3 is 15 amino acids. The CDR3 reads CASRYGTSGWNEQFF. The DNA of the CDR3 is TGTGCCAGCAGATACGGGACTAGCGGGTGGAATGAGCAGTTCTTC. Full variable domain (remainder filled in from reference TRBV28 and TRBJ2-1): DVKVTQSSRYLVKRTGEKVFLECVQDMDHENMFWYRQDPGLGLRLIYFSYDVKMKEKGDIPEGYSVSREKKERFSLILESASTNQTSMYLCASRYGTSGWNEQFFGPGTRLTVL.

V usage is TRBV7-8 and J usage is TRBJ2-7, with D perhaps TRBD2 (5 bases). The CDR3 runs to 13 residues. Between the trimmed V and J ends, which lost 5 bases and 0 bases, there was a span of 8 bases. Germline values: CDR1 SGHVS, CDR2 FQNEAQ. DNA of the CDR3: TGTGCCAGCAGCGAGGGTAACTCCTACGAGCAGTACTTC. Its protein product is CASSEGNSYEQYF.

In its sample, this clone was seen once. A read error may produce the germline difference seen at one junction end. The CDR3 region has the DNA TGCAGTGCTAGAGACTGGGGGACGAACGCTGAAGCTTTCTTT. It encodes CSARDWGTNAEAFF. The chain combines TRBV20-1 with TRBJ1-1, with a weak D call TRBD1 (5 bases). CDR1 and CDR2 (germline): DFQATT, SNEGSKA (reference sequence). This CDR3 has 14 residues.

This clone was counted between two and nine times. The chain links TRBV6-2 or TRBV6-3 to TRBJ2-5, with D possibly TRBD2 on 5 matching bases. The CDR3 has 13 residues. V was cut by 2 bases and J by 7 bases, with 11 bases left in between. CDR1 MNHEY and CDR2 SVGEGT come from the germline V gene. The CDR3 here is CASSYEGLGTQYF. The CDR3 DNA follows: TGTGCCAGCAGTTACGAGGGCCTCGGGACCCAGTACTTC.

This clone showed up many times. This chain connects TRBV15 to TRBJ2-5; the match to TRBD2 covers 13 bases. This CDR3 spans 16 amino acids. Germline CDR1 LNHNV, CDR2 YYDKDF (reference sequence). The V gene end was trimmed by 1 base and the J gene end by 3 bases; junction bases not matched to a gene: 2. As DNA, the CDR3 is TGTGCCACCAGCAGAGGTGGGACTAGCGGGAAAGAGACCCAGTACTTC. This gives the protein CATSRGGTSGKETQYF. Complete variable domain (other parts from reference TRBV15 and TRBJ2-5): DAMVIQNPRYQVTQFGKPVTLSCSQTLNHNVMYWYQQKSSQAPKLLFHYYDKDFNNEADTPDNFQSRRPNTSFCFLDIRSPGLGDTAMYLCATSRGGTSGKETQYFGPGTRLLVL.

This clone was observed at least ten times. The chain uses TRBV30 and TRBJ2-2; D is perhaps TRBD1 or TRBD2 (5 bases each). The germline gives CDR1 GTSNPN, CDR2 SVGIG (reference sequence). The ends were cut back, 5 bases at V and 3 bases at J, with 13 bases in the middle. This CDR3 has 14 residues. CDR3 protein: CAWGTGSHTGELFF. The CDR3 DNA reads TGTGCCTGGGGGACCGGCTCCCACACCGGGGAGCTGTTTTTT.

This clone was recorded at least ten times. V and J are TRBV5-6 and TRBJ1-5, with a weak D call TRBD1 (5 bases). The germline gives CDR1 SGHDT, CDR2 YYEEEE. CDR3 length: 14 amino acids. Trimming shortened V by 0 bases and J by 7 bases, and 11 bases separated the two germline ends. CDR3 sequence reads: CASSLGAGVQPQHF. The CDR3 nucleotides are TGTGCCAGCAGCTTGGGAGCGGGGGTACAGCCCCAGCATTTT.

In its sample, this clone was seen a few times. One end of the junction does not line up with germline, which may come from a read error. This sample also contains other DNA sequences that code for the same CDR3. The chain links TRBV24-1 to TRBJ2-3, with TRBD1 identical over 9 bases. Germline values: CDR1 KGHDR, CDR2 SFDVKD. The CDR3 has 17 amino acids. The DNA for the CDR3 is TGTGCCACCAGTGATAGCCATAGAGACAGGGGGACAGATACACAGTATTTT. It yields the protein CATSDSHRDRGTDTQYF.

This clone was seen many times. An end of the junction differs from the germline gene, which may be a read error. This CDR3 is CASSLSGTSGQGTQYF. The CDR3 nucleotides are TGTGCCAGCAGCTTATCCGGGACTAGCGGCCAAGGGACCCAGTACTTC. The chain joins TRBV7-2 to TRBJ2-5; 11 bases are shared with TRBD2. The CDR3 runs 16 residues. Germline V gene sequence: CDR1 SGHTA, CDR2 FQGNSA.

V gene TRBV11-2 combines with J gene TRBJ1-3; no definite D call. The V and J ends lost 3 bases and 0 bases respectively, with 15 bases between them. The CDR3 loop spans 17 amino acids. Germline assignment: CDR1 SGHAT and CDR2 FQNNGV. CDR3 sequence: CASSLGSVRGSGNTIYF. Here the CDR3 DNA reads TGTGCCAGCAGCTTGGGGTCTGTGCGGGGCTCTGGAAACACCATATATTTT. Together with reference TRBV11-2 and TRBJ1-3, the CDR3 gives the full variable domain: EAGVAQSPRYKIIEKRQSVAFWCNPISGHATLYWYQQILGQGPKLLIQFQNNGVVDDSQLPKDRFSAERLKGVDSTLKIQPAKLEDSAVYLCASSLGSVRGSGNTIYFGEGSWLTVV.

This chain joins TRBV18 and TRBJ2-1; 11 bases match TRBD1. With V trimmed by 2 bases and J by 7 bases, 7 bases remained unmatched. This CDR3 is 16 amino acids long. The V gene's germline CDR1 is KGHSH and CDR2 LQKENI. The CDR3 protein is CASSPFPGQGGNEQFF. CDR3 DNA sequence: TGTGCCAGCTCACCATTTCCGGGACAGGGGGGTAATGAGCAGTTCTTC.

The gene calls are TRBV5-1 and TRBJ2-2, with TRBD2 matching over 10 bases. This CDR3 contains 14 residues. The germline V gene has CDR1 SGHRS and CDR2 YFSETQ. After removal of 4 bases from V and 5 bases from J, the junction contained 2 bases not matched to a gene. CDR3 in amino acids: CASSGGLATGELFF. DNA for the CDR3: TGCGCCAGCAGCGGGGGACTAGCGACCGGGGAGCTGTTTTTT.

This clone has ten or more counts. The rearrangement joins TRBV7-2 to TRBJ1-6; D gene unclear. This CDR3 has 17 amino acids. The germline V gene has CDR1 SGHTA and CDR2 FQGNSA. V lost 5 bases, J lost 7 bases, and 21 bases lay in between. For the CDR3, the DNA is TGTGCCAGCAGCCCCCGGACCCCTCAGAGGTGGAATTCACCCCTCCACTTT. Its translation is CASSPRTPQRWNSPLHF.

This clone was counted at least ten times. The chain has TRBV7-2 and TRBJ2-5; D not resolved. CDR1 is SGHTA and CDR2 is FQGNSA in the germline V gene. CDR3 length: 13 residues. The V end lost 2 bases, the J end lost 5 bases, and 9 bases lay between the germline ends. The CDR3: CASSLSPSETQYF. The CDR3 region has the DNA TGTGCCAGCAGCTTATCCCCCTCCGAGACCCAGTACTTC.

CDR3 loop: CASRPGVNTEAFF. CDR3 nucleotide sequence: TGTGCCAGCAGGCCGGGTGTGAACACTGAAGCTTTCTTT. The gene calls are TRBV6-2 or TRBV6-3 and TRBJ1-1; no definite D call. The CDR3 is 13 residues long. V gave up 6 bases and J gave up 0 bases, with 8 bases separating them. The germline CDR1 and CDR2 sequences are MNHEY and SVGEGT.

The chain couples TRBV19 to TRBJ2-6, with no clear D. The CDR3 loop spans 14 amino acids. Deletions cut 6 bases from V and 1 base from J, with 7 bases between. Per germline, CDR1 LNHDA and CDR2 SQIVND (reference sequence). The CDR3 region has the DNA TGTGCCAGTAGCCCTACATCTGGGGCCAACGTCCTGACTTTC. It codes for CASSPTSGANVLTF.

This chain joins TRBV20-1 and TRBJ2-1, with 7 positions matching TRBD1. Germline V gives CDR1 DFQATT, CDR2 SNEGSKA (reference sequence). V shed 0 bases and J 4 bases; nucleotides not matched to a gene: 6. This CDR3 is built from 15 residues. The CDR3 here is CSARDGTESYNEQFF. The CDR3 DNA reads TGCAGTGCTAGAGATGGGACAGAGAGTTACAATGAGCAGTTCTTC.

This chain connects TRBV6-9 to TRBJ1-1; D call uncertain. This CDR3 has 12 residues. Germline CDR1 is MNHGY and CDR2 is SVAAGI. V lost 6 bases, J lost 4 bases, and 9 bases lay in between. CDR3 region: CASREVGTEAFF. CDR3 nucleotides: TGTGCCAGCAGGGAAGTGGGCACTGAAGCTTTCTTT.

This clone was counted a few times. This chain joins TRBV2 and TRBJ1-5; D gene uncertain. CDR3 size: 12 residues. The V and J ends lost 5 bases and 7 bases respectively, with 9 bases between them. Germline-derived CDR1 and CDR2 are SNHLY and FYNNEI. The CDR3 sequence is CASSRSRQPQHF. CDR3 DNA sequence: TGTGCCAGCAGTCGAAGTAGACAGCCCCAGCATTTT.

The chain employs TRBV5-4 and TRBJ2-1; D remains unclear. V gave up 3 bases and J gave up 10 bases, with 8 bases separating them. CDR3 length equals 11 residues. Germline CDR1 is SGHNT and CDR2 is YYREEE (reference sequence). CDR3 sequence reads: CASSSLREQFF. CDR3 nucleotide sequence: TGTGCCAGCAGCTCCCTAAGAGAGCAGTTCTTC.

A note on this clone: The missing conserved phenylalanine or tryptophan at the end of this CDR3 makes a read error likely. This sequence joins TRBV7-2 and TRBJ2-7; the D is unclear. Per the germline V gene, CDR1 is SGHTA and CDR2 is FQGNSA. Trimming pared 5 bases from V and 5 bases from J, leaving 13 bases between. This CDR3 is 13 amino acids long. CDR3 bases: TGTGCCAGCAGCCTAAGCTCATCCCACGAGCAGTACTTA. It translates to CASSLSSSHEQYL.

V and J are TRBV6-1 and TRBJ1-6, with 7 bases fitting TRBD1. The CDR3 is 17 residues long. V was clipped by 3 bases and J by 4 bases; unmatched bases: 9. In germline, CDR1 is MNHNS, CDR2 SASEGT. In DNA form, the CDR3 reads TGTGCCAGCAGTGAGCCTCCGGGACAGCCGTATAATTCACCCCTCCACTTT. It specifies CASSEPPGQPYNSPLHF.

This clone showed up many times. This sample also contains other DNA sequences that code for the same CDR3. Here the CDR3 reads CASRGTLRTQYF. The CDR3 DNA reads TGTGCCAGCAGGGGAACATTACGGACCCAGTACTTC. The genes are TRBV2 and TRBJ2-5, with D uncertain. Germline V gene data show CDR1 as SNHLY and CDR2 as FYNNEI. The CDR3 loop spans 12 amino acids. Trimming removed 6 bases from V and 7 bases from J, with 12 bases in between.

The rearrangement links TRBV11-1 to TRBJ2-1; perhaps TRBD1 as D (5 bases). CDR1 and CDR2 from the germline V gene are SGHAT and FQDESV (reference sequence). Trimming removed 5 bases at V and 4 bases at J, with 24 bases between. The CDR3 has 18 amino acids. DNA of the CDR3: TGTGCCAGCAGCCACGCCCCGACTCACCCTAGGGGTTACAATGAGCAGTTCTTC. Its protein is CASSHAPTHPRGYNEQFF.

Ten or more counts support this clone. The V call is TRBV29-1, the J call TRBJ2-3, with 10 bases aligning to TRBD2. Germline CDR1 reads SQVTM; CDR2 reads ANQGSEA. The CDR3 loop spans 16 amino acids. V trimming: 2 bases; J trimming: 1 base; junction bases outside the gene matches: 6. CDR3 sequence (DNA): TGCAGCGTTGAATCTAGCGGGAGTGATGGCACAGATACGCAGTATTTT. Protein product: CSVESSGSDGTDTQYF.

With respect to this clone: One end of the junction does not line up with germline, which may come from a read error. V is TRBV6-4 and J is TRBJ2-2, with D tentatively TRBD2 (5 bases). The CDR3 totals 15 residues. Per the germline V gene, CDR1 is MRHNA and CDR2 is SNTAGT. Here the CDR3 reads CASSLGEGHTWELFF. The CDR3 nucleotides are TGTGCCAGCAGTCTCGGAGAGGGTCACACCTGGGAGCTGTTTTTT.